A single sample is the source of the 15 T cell receptor beta chains below, sequenced in a study of beta chain features in type 1 diabetes. All of the isolated RNA was reverse transcribed, so expressed TCRB transcripts were sequenced. Assay: immunoSEQ multiplex PCR; the TCRdb copy retains only in-frame clones and omits some. The sample gives about 710,000 clones, about 14% of which show up once; just under 0.04% is in the top ten. These receptors have no identified antigens. The study's findings and limits: Shortening that was moderate but significant affected the TCRB CDR3s of Type 1 diabetes patients in all four CD4+ subsets.

Sequencing was carried out using naive CD4+ T cells from blood. The receptors derive from a man aged 18 to 30 with type 1 diabetes.

This clone came up a few times. The rearrangement uses TRBV7-3 and TRBJ2-7; D may match TRBD1 or TRBD2 (5 bases each). V lost 4 bases and J 3 bases, leaving 16 bases between the germline ends. The CDR3 covers 15 residues. Per germline, CDR1 SGHTA and CDR2 FQGTGA. CDR3: CASSSRPGTLYEQYF. CDR3 bases: TGTGCCAGCAGCTCAAGACCAGGGACCCTCTACGAGCAGTACTTC.

This chain connects TRBV29-1 to TRBJ2-4; D is perhaps TRBD2 (6 bases). Germline V lookup: CDR1 SQVTM, CDR2 ANQGSEA. This CDR3 is built from 13 residues. Trimming removed 1 base at V and 9 bases at J, with 13 bases between. The CDR3 bases are TGCAGCGTTGAAGCGCCATTCGGGGGCATTCAGTACTTC. Amino acid sequence: CSVEAPFGGIQYF.

This chain uses TRBV4-3 with TRBJ2-3; 9 bases agree with TRBD2. J lost 2 bases, V lost 4 bases, and 7 bases had no gene match. Germline V lookup: CDR1 LGHNA, CDR2 YSLEER. CDR3 length equals 16 residues. CDR3 sequence reads: CASSRGAGGLTDTQYF. The CDR3 DNA sequence: TGCGCCAGCAGCCGAGGAGCGGGGGGCCTCACAGATACGCAGTATTTT.

V usage is TRBV29-1 and J usage is TRBJ2-7, with TRBD1 identical over 7 bases. The CDR3 consists of 12 residues. In germline, CDR1 is SQVTM, CDR2 ANQGSEA. V lost 7 bases to trimming and J lost 3 bases; unmatched junction nucleotides: 6. The DNA for the CDR3 is TGCAGCGGACAGGGTTCGGGCTACGAGCAGTACTTC. Its protein is CSGQGSGYEQYF.

The V and J genes are TRBV9 and TRBJ2-1, with 7 bases that match TRBD2. In germline, CDR1 is SGDLS, CDR2 YYNGEE. The CDR3 has 15 amino acids. The junction had 9 bases not matched to a gene; V was cut back by 6 bases and J by 3 bases. The CDR3 sequence: CASTLGLGSYNEQFF. The CDR3 DNA sequence: TGTGCCAGCACCCTTGGACTAGGGAGCTACAATGAGCAGTTCTTC.

This clone was detected only a few times. Mismatch with germline at one junction end may stem from a read error. V and J are TRBV29-1 and TRBJ2-1, with TRBD2 matching 8 bases. Germline V gene sequence: CDR1 SQVTM, CDR2 ANQGSEA. CDR3 length equals 13 residues. The CDR3 coding sequence is TGCAGCGCTGAAGCGGGGGCGTACAATGAGCAGTTCTTC. Translation: CSAEAGAYNEQFF.

The chain uses TRBV15 and TRBJ2-7; 10 nucleotides agree with TRBD2. The V gene end was trimmed by 1 base and the J gene end by 5 bases; junction bases not matched to a gene: 14. The length of the CDR3 is 18 residues. Germline V gene lookup returns CDR1 LNHNV and CDR2 YYDKDF (reference sequence). The CDR3 loop is CATSRVALAGATWDEQYF. In nucleotides, the CDR3 is TGTGCCACCAGCAGAGTGGCCCTAGCGGGGGCGACCTGGGACGAGCAGTACTTC.

This clone occurred a few times. The V and J genes are TRBV6-5 and TRBJ2-2; 9 bases align to TRBD2. The V gene end was trimmed by 2 bases and the J gene end by 9 bases; junction bases not matched to a gene: 4. CDR1 and CDR2 (germline): MNHEY, SVGAGI. This CDR3 has 14 amino acids. CDR3 sequence (DNA): TGTGCCAGCAGTTACGGGACTAGCACGCGGGAGCTGTTTTTT. Its translation: CASSYGTSTRELFF.

In DNA form, the CDR3 reads TGTGCCAGTTCCCGGGACGGTATGGTCTATGGCTACACCTTC. Translated: CASSRDGMVYGYTF. The chain is built from TRBV14 and TRBJ1-2, with TRBD1 as a possible D gene (5 bases). V lost 9 bases, J lost 4 bases, and 18 bases lay in between. Germline-derived CDR1 and CDR2 are SGHDN and FVKESK. There are 14 residues in the CDR3.

This clone has just a few counts. The V gene is TRBV9, the J gene TRBJ1-5, with unresolved D. Trimming took 4 bases from V and 4 from J, leaving 21 bases between them. Germline V gene lookup returns CDR1 SGDLS and CDR2 YYNGEE. The CDR3 consists of 17 residues. This chain's CDR3 is CASSPQAVADLNQPQHF. In DNA, the CDR3 is TGTGCCAGCAGCCCTCAGGCCGTCGCTGATCTGAATCAGCCCCAGCATTTT.

As regards this clone: The same CDR3 also results from other DNA sequences found in this sample. J is TRBJ1-1 and V is TRBV5-1; tentative D call: TRBD1 (6 bases). CDR1 SGHRS and CDR2 YFSETQ come from the germline V gene. Trimming took 0 bases from V and 1 from J, leaving 10 bases between them. The CDR3 sequence is 15 residues long. CDR3 coding DNA: TGCGCCAGCAGCTTGGCTGGGGGCGGGAACACTGAAGCTTTCTTT. Residues: CASSLAGGGNTEAFF.

The V gene is TRBV7-2, the J gene TRBJ1-5; D is uncertain. Germline CDR1 is SGHTA and CDR2 is FQGNSA. This CDR3 spans 15 amino acids. Trimming shortened V by 5 bases and J by 6 bases, and 17 bases separated the two germline ends. CDR3 sequence: CASSPGSGFSQPQHF. Here the CDR3 DNA reads TGTGCCAGCAGCCCAGGATCGGGTTTCTCTCAGCCCCAGCATTTT.

V gene TRBV19 combines with J gene TRBJ2-2; TRBD1 is a possible D gene (5 bases). Germline CDR1 LNHDA, CDR2 SQIVND (reference sequence). The CDR3 consists of 15 residues. V lost 4 bases, J lost 7 bases, and 16 bases lay in between. In DNA form, the CDR3 reads TGTGCCAGTAGTACCCTCTCAGGGCGCGTCGGGGAGCTGTTTTTT. Residues: CASSTLSGRVGELFF.

This clone has just a few counts. This chain links TRBV7-9 with TRBJ2-1; D gene unclear. Germline loops: CDR1 SEHNR, CDR2 FQNEAQ (reference sequence). CDR3 length: 11 residues. Trimming stripped 4 bases from V and 10 bases from J, with 8 bases between. This chain's CDR3 is CASSSRWEQFF. The CDR3 DNA is TGTGCCAGCAGCTCCCGGTGGGAGCAGTTCTTC.

The chain employs TRBV30 and TRBJ2-2, with D unclear. Germline V gene sequence: CDR1 GTSNPN, CDR2 SVGIG (reference sequence). The CDR3 consists of 12 residues. V lost 5 bases and J lost 1, with 5 bases in between. The CDR3 region has the DNA TGTGCCTGGTGTCAGAACACCGGGGAGCTGTTTTTT. Amino acids: CAWCQNTGELFF. The variable domain in full, completed from reference TRBV30 and TRBJ2-2, reads SQTIHQWPATLVQPVGSPLSLECTVEGTSNPNLYWYRQAAGRGLQLLFYSVGIGQISSEVPQNLSASRPQDRQFILSSKKLLLSDSGFYLCAWCQNTGELFFGEGSRLTVL.